Reported below is one T cell receptor beta chain. Its matching antigen is unknown. The V gene lost 4 bases and the J gene lost 2 bases, with 12 bases spanning the gap. The germline CDR1 and CDR2 sequences are SGHNT and YENEEA. The CDR3 runs 15 residues. This record belongs to a study of Tregs in tolerant kidney transplant recipients. Overall study results and limits: Antigen-driven expansion was suggested because donor-specific Tregs expanded more than all Tregs in tolerant patients.

Assay: immunoSEQ multiplex PCR; the TCRdb copy retains only in-frame clones and omits some. The table shows about 94,000 clones, with over 85% occurring only once. The clonotype was recovered from a human donor who received a combined kidney and bone marrow transplant. The specimen was CD4+ T cells from blood, collected before the transplant. The chain recombines TRBV11-3 with TRBJ1-3; D remains ambiguous. The CDR3 coding sequence is TGTGCCAGCAGCTCCCTGAGACATGCTGGAAACACCATATATTTT. Translated, it gives CASSSLRHAGNTIYF.